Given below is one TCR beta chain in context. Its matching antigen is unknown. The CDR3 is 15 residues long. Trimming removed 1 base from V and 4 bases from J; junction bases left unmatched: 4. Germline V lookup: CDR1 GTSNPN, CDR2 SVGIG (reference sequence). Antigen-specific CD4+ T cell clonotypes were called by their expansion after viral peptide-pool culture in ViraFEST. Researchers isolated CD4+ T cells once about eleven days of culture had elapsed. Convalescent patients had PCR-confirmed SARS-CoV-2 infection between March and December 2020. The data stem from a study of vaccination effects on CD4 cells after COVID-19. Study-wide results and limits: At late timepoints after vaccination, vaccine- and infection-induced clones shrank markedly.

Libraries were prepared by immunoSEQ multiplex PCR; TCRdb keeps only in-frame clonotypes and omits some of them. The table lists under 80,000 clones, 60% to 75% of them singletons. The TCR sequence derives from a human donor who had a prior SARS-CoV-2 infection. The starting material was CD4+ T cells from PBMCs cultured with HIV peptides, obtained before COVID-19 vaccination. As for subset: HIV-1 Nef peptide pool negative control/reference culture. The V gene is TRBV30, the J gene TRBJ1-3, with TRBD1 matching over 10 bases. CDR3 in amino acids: CAWSAGQGIGNTIYF. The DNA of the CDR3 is TGTGCCTGGAGTGCGGGACAGGGGATAGGAAACACCATATATTTT.